This entry is about one TCR beta chain. Its antigen is not known. Generated by immunoSEQ multiplex PCR, the TCRdb table keeps only in-frame clones and is missing some. The data show 22,000 or so clones, with about nine tenths seen just once and 7.5% to 9.5% held by the top ten. The data were obtained in a study of lymphopenia after photon versus proton radiotherapy. The study's findings and limits: In patients who died, overall survival fell as post-nadir TCR diversity dropped more.

Sequencing was performed on peripheral blood, taken from a patient treated with proton-based radiotherapy. This TCR was recovered from a woman between 65 and 79 years old with pancreatic cancer. Some clones in this sample may be carry-over from other donors' samples.

The CDR3 nucleotides are TGTGCCAGCAGCAATCCCGGGACAGGTTCTGGCGAGCAGTACTTC. Translating it yields CASSNPGTGSGEQYF. The chain uses TRBV4-2 and TRBJ2-7, with TRBD1 matching 8 bases. Trimming removed 5 bases from V and 6 bases from J; junction bases left unmatched: 12. This CDR3 comprises 15 residues. CDR1 LGHNA and CDR2 YNFKEQ come from the germline V gene.